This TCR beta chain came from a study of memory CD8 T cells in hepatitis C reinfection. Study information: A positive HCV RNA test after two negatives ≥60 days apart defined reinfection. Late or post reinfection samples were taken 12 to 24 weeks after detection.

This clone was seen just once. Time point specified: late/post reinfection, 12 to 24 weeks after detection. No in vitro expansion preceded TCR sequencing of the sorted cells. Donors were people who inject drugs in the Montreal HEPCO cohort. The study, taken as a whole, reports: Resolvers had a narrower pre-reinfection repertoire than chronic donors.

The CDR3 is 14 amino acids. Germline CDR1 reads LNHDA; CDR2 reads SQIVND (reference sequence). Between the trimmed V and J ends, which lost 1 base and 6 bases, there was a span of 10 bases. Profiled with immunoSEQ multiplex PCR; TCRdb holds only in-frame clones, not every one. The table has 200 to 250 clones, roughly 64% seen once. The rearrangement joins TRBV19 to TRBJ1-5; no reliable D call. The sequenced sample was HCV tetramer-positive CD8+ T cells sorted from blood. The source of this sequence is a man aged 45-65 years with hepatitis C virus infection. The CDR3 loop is CASSIGALGQPQHF. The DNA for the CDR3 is TGTGCCAGTAGTATAGGGGCCCTTGGTCAGCCCCAGCATTTT. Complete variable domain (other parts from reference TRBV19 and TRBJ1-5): DGGITQSPKYLFRKEGQNVTLSCEQNLNHDAMYWYRQDPGQGLRLIYYSQIVNDFQKGDIAEGYSVSREKKESFPLTVTSAQKNPTAFYLCASSIGALGQPQHFGDGTRLSIL.